In its sample, the clone carrying this T cell receptor (beta chain) was seen many times. The record originates from a study of T cell repertoires in cytomegalovirus infection. The CDR3 covers 17 residues. The trim removed 1 base at V and 1 base at J, leaving 9 bases unmatched. The germline V gene has CDR1 SGHVS and CDR2 FQNEAQ. TCRdb ran MiXCR on the reads and lists one entry per CDR3 protein. Of about 260,000 distinct CDR3 sequences listed, roughly 13% were seen once; the top ten hold around 8.1%. Sequenced input: PBMCs. J is TRBJ1-1 and V is TRBV7-8, with 7 positions matching TRBD1. This sequence was found in a human donor in good health (CMV status not recorded). Some clones in this sample may be carry-over from other donors' samples. CDR3 sequence: CASSLDPGTAQNTEAFF. CDR3 DNA: TGTGCCAGCAGCTTAGATCCCGGGACAGCCCAGAACACTGAAGCTTTCTTT.